This T cell receptor beta chain derives from a study of CD8+ T cells in alopecia areata. Turning to the study itself: Treated individuals took tofacitinib by mouth, 5 to 10 mg twice daily.

Comments on this clone: What it recognizes is unknown.

General study results and limits: Relative to normal scalp, lesional scalp, especially alopecia totalis/universalis, showed higher clonality.

Treatment: oral pan-JAK inhibitor, 5-10 mg twice daily. Extracted from the samples, RNA was reverse transcribed into cDNA to serve as the sequencing template. TCRdb keeps only in-frame clones here, not all; method: immunoSEQ multiplex PCR. The table includes around 270,000 clones, about 62% detected once. The clonotype originates from a human donor with alopecia areata. Sequencing was performed on CD4+ T cells sorted from blood, taken at week 24, from a patient treated with tofacitinib.

This chain's CDR3 is CAISSRGREAEAFF. The DNA for the CDR3 is TGTGCCATCAGTTCCAGGGGTCGAGAGGCTGAAGCTTTCTTT. This chain links TRBV10-3 with TRBJ1-1, with D perhaps TRBD1 (6 bases). CDR1 and CDR2 (germline): ENHRY, SYGVKD. This CDR3 is 14 amino acids long. Trimming removed 5 bases from V and 6 bases from J, with 16 bases in between.